This T cell receptor beta chain was recovered during a study of identical twins. Notes on the study in general: Findings came from cross-sectional statistics, without long-term follow-up of donors.

V lost 2 bases, J lost 8 bases, and 22 bases lay in between. Looked up from germline, CDR1 is SGHDT and CDR2 is YYEEEE. The CDR3 contains 16 residues. A universal primer site arose from template switching, and cDNA bore unique molecular identifiers. One entry per CDR3 protein results from TCRdb running MiXCR on the 5' RACE reads. The sample gives about 530,000 distinct CDR3 sequences, around 15% of which show up once; roughly 0.43% is in the top ten. This clonotype was counted only a few times. Its antigen is not identified. The same data also went into a second study, on yellow fever vaccine responses in identical twins.

Source material: CD4+ T cells sorted from blood. This chain uses TRBV5-6 with TRBJ1-2, with D unclear. This TCR was recovered from a woman younger than 30 in good health. The CDR3 DNA reads TGTGCCAGCAGCTTCTTCAACTATAAGGCGAGTTACGGCTACACCTTC. Amino acids: CASSFFNYKASYGYTF.